This T cell receptor beta chain originates from a study of blood T cell repertoires in COVID-19. Looking at the study overall: Samples taken during acute and convalescent COVID-19 were collected in the United States, Italy and Spain. In each case, the material was cDNA or gDNA derived from T cells, B-cell-depleted T cells, or PBMCs.

This clone was seen just once. Germline CDR1 MNHEY, CDR2 SVGAGI. CDR3 size: 15 residues. The V end was cut by 7 bases, the J end by 2 bases, with 14 bases between. Original analysis: Reference gene primer amplification gave nucleated cell count estimates. Here immunoSEQ multiplex PCR was the method, and the copy in TCRdb shows in-frame clones only, minus some. V and J calls plus clone size are reproduced from that table; the DNA served to infer D and trimming. In the table there are over 45,000 clones, approximately 91% of which are singletons. The specimen sequenced was peripheral blood. The sequence derives from a man aged 55-75 years with active COVID-19. This chain connects TRBV6-5 to TRBJ1-4; D is possibly TRBD1 (5 bases). The CDR3 loop reads CASKQGRSTNEKLFF. The CDR3 bases are TGTGCCAGCAAGCAGGGAAGGTCCACTAATGAAAAACTGTTTTTT.